What follows are 23 T cell receptor beta chains derived from one specimen sequenced in a study of cytotoxic CD8 clonotypes in ibrutinib-treated CLL. This table comes from immunoSEQ multiplex PCR, and its TCRdb copy is limited to in-frame clones, with some not included. The sample carries about 140,000 clones, around 82% recorded once. This specimen consisted of PBMCs, obtained after 36 months of ibrutinib treatment. The receptors derive from a human donor with chronic lymphocytic leukemia.

The J gene is TRBJ2-7, the V gene TRBV7-9; 8 bases match TRBD2. The CDR3 contains 14 residues. Trimming cost V 2 bases and J 2 bases; bases outside gene matches: 2. Germline V lookup: CDR1 SEHNR, CDR2 FQNEAQ (reference sequence). CDR3 loop: CASSLTSGPYEQYF. DNA of the CDR3: TGTGCCAGCAGCTTAACTAGCGGCCCCTACGAGCAGTACTTC. The full variable domain, completed using reference TRBV7-9 and TRBJ2-7, is DTGVSQNPRHKITKRGQNVTFRCDPISEHNRLYWYRQTLGQGPEFLTYFQNEAQLEKSRLLSDRFSAERPKGSFSTLEIQRTEQGDSAMYLCASSLTSGPYEQYFGPGTRLTVT.

The V and J genes are TRBV10-1 and TRBJ1-1; tentative D call: TRBD1 (5 bases). The V end lost 2 bases, the J end lost 10 bases, and 11 bases lay between the germline ends. The CDR3 is 12 amino acids. Germline V gives CDR1 WNHNN, CDR2 SYGVQD (reference sequence). The DNA of the CDR3 is TGCGCCAGCAGTGAGAACGGGGCGGTAGCTTTCTTT. It is translated as CASSENGAVAFF.

The chain is built from TRBV6-5 and TRBJ1-2; 9 nucleotides line up with TRBD1. Trimming at V came to 2 bases and at J to 14 bases, leaving 3 bases not matched to a gene. Germline V lookup: CDR1 MNHEY, CDR2 SVGAGI. The length of the CDR3 is 11 residues. In nucleotides, the CDR3 is TGTGCCAGCAGTTACGGGACAGGGTATACCTTC. Its translation is CASSYGTGYTF.

The CDR3 bases are TGTGCCAGCAGCTGGGGACTCTCGAGCTCCTACGAGCAGTACTTC. It is translated as CASSWGLSSSYEQYF. The chain uses TRBV5-8 and TRBJ2-7, with TRBD2 as a possible D gene (6 bases). Germline lookup yields CDR1 SGHTS and CDR2 YDEGEE. Trimming pared 3 bases from V and 0 bases from J, leaving 13 bases between. The CDR3 is 15 amino acids.

This chain connects TRBV18 to TRBJ2-3; a weak D match, TRBD1 (6 bases). CDR1 is KGHSH, CDR2 LQKENI, per germline. The CDR3 is 14 residues long. V was cut by 0 bases and J by 6 bases, with 10 bases left in between. This CDR3 is CASSPPMGADTQYF. The DNA for the CDR3 is TGTGCCAGCTCACCACCGATGGGGGCGGATACGCAGTATTTT.

The chain recombines TRBV15 with TRBJ2-7, with TRBD2 identical over 7 bases. With V trimmed by 5 bases and J by 7 bases, 5 bases remained unmatched. CDR1 LNHNV and CDR2 YYDKDF come from the germline V gene (reference sequence). The CDR3 is made up of 12 amino acids. CDR3 nucleotides: TGTGCCACCAGCCGGGAGGTGGGGGAGCAGTACTTC. This translates into CATSREVGEQYF.

The V call is TRBV5-1, the J call TRBJ2-3, with D possibly TRBD1 on 5 matching bases. Germline-derived CDR1 and CDR2 are SGHRS and YFSETQ. V gave up 0 bases and J gave up 2 bases, with 7 bases separating them. The length of the CDR3 is 14 residues. CDR3: CASSLDRYTDTQYF. The CDR3 nucleotides are TGCGCCAGCAGCTTGGACAGGTACACAGATACGCAGTATTTT.

V and J are TRBV5-1 and TRBJ2-2; 8 nucleotides line up with TRBD1. J was trimmed by 4 bases and V by 8 bases; bases with no gene match: 4. The CDR3 runs 13 residues. CDR1 and CDR2 from the germline V gene are SGHRS and YFSETQ. In DNA, the CDR3 is TGCGCCAGTAAGGACAGGGCCACCGGGGAGCTGTTTTTT. Translation: CASKDRATGELFF.

The rearrangement uses TRBV9 and TRBJ2-1; 10 positions match TRBD1. The CDR3 runs 15 residues. Per germline, CDR1 SGDLS and CDR2 YYNGEE. Trimming cost V 3 bases and J 7 bases; bases outside gene matches: 7. The CDR3 region has the DNA TGTGCCAGCAGCGCCGGGACAGGGGTACTGAATGAGCAGTTCTTC. Protein product: CASSAGTGVLNEQFF.

The V call is TRBV6-6, the J call TRBJ1-1; 8 bases are a match to TRBD1. After removal of 6 bases from V and 11 bases from J, the junction contained 14 bases not matched to a gene. This CDR3 contains 14 residues. CDR1 and CDR2 (germline): MNHNY, SVGAGI (reference sequence). The CDR3 DNA follows: TGTGCCAGCAGCCGCCCGGACAGGGACTCCGCGGCTTTCTTT. Translating gives CASSRPDRDSAAFF.

This chain connects TRBV6-1 to TRBJ2-7; TRBD1 is a possible D gene (5 bases). Germline V gene sequence: CDR1 MNHNS, CDR2 SASEGT. Trimming cost V 1 base and J 2 bases, with 18 bases left between them. This CDR3 has 17 amino acids. The CDR3 spells CASSEGLGLPRAYEQYF. CDR3 coding DNA: TGTGCCAGCAGTGAAGGTTTGGGGCTGCCTCGCGCCTACGAGCAGTACTTC.

The chain recombines TRBV7-9 with TRBJ1-4; a weak D match, TRBD1 (5 bases). CDR1 is SEHNR and CDR2 is FQNEAQ in the germline V gene (reference sequence). The CDR3 length is 14 residues. V was cut by 5 bases and J by 7 bases, with 14 bases left in between. This CDR3 is CASSIQGSGEKLFF. In nucleotides, the CDR3 is TGTGCCAGCAGCATTCAGGGATCGGGTGAAAAACTGTTTTTT.

This clone showed up just once. The V gene is TRBV27, the J gene TRBJ2-1; 9 nucleotides line up with TRBD2. J lost 2 bases, V lost 5 bases, and 1 base had no gene match. Germline CDR1 MNHEY, CDR2 SMNVEV (reference sequence). The CDR3 runs 14 residues. The CDR3 DNA reads as TGTGCCAGCAGTCGACTAGCGGCCTACAATGAGCAGTTCTTC. Translation: CASSRLAAYNEQFF.

The V gene is TRBV4-1, the J gene TRBJ1-5; weak D call: TRBD1 (6 bases). V lost 3 bases and J lost 2, with 20 bases in between. The germline V gene encodes CDR1 MGHRA and CDR2 YSYEKL. The CDR3 loop spans 18 amino acids. The CDR3 is CASSHLLTEGGRNQPQHF. As DNA, the CDR3 is TGCGCCAGCAGCCACCTACTCACGGAAGGGGGTCGCAATCAGCCCCAGCATTTT.

This sequence joins TRBV10-3 and TRBJ2-7; 11 bases fit TRBD2. The CDR3 has 16 residues. Trimming removed 4 bases from V and 4 bases from J; junction bases left unmatched: 9. Germline V gives CDR1 ENHRY, CDR2 SYGVKD. The CDR3 DNA is TGTGCCATCAGTGGTTCTCTAGCGGGAGGAGGGTACGAGCAGTACTTC. It translates to CAISGSLAGGGYEQYF.

The gene calls are TRBV19 and TRBJ2-4; D is uncertain. This CDR3 has 15 residues. The V gene lost 9 bases and the J gene lost 6 bases, with 21 bases spanning the gap. CDR1 is LNHDA and CDR2 is SQIVND in the germline V gene (reference sequence). CDR3 amino acids: CASAESTGGINIQYF. CDR3 DNA: TGTGCCAGCGCCGAAAGTACCGGTGGGATAAACATTCAGTACTTC.

The gene calls are TRBV7-9 and TRBJ2-5; D is perhaps TRBD2 (6 bases). Germline V CDR1 and CDR2: SEHNR, FQNEAQ (reference sequence). V lost 6 bases and J lost 5, with 7 bases in between. The CDR3 is made up of 11 amino acids. The CDR3 here is CASRRGETQYF. CDR3 nucleotide sequence: TGTGCCAGCAGACGGGGGGAGACCCAGTACTTC.

The table lists this clone with many counts. J is TRBJ1-6 and V is TRBV5-1, with D uncertain. Germline lookup yields CDR1 SGHRS and CDR2 YFSETQ. The length of the CDR3 is 14 residues. V lost 4 bases to trimming and J lost 9 bases, with 14 bases between them. Here the CDR3 DNA reads TGCGCCAGCAGCCTTGGGAGGGCGGGTTCACCCCTCCACTTT. Translating gives CASSLGRAGSPLHF.

The V call is TRBV4-1, the J call TRBJ2-7; a possible D gene is TRBD1 (7 bases). Germline V gene lookup returns CDR1 MGHRA and CDR2 YSYEKL. The V gene lost 6 bases and the J gene lost 2 bases, with 20 bases spanning the gap. The CDR3 is 16 residues long. The CDR3 is CASSHLGGQRTYEQYF. The CDR3 region has the DNA TGCGCCAGCAGTCACCTGGGGGGACAGCGGACCTACGAGCAGTACTTC.

The chain links TRBV18 to TRBJ2-5; D tentatively fits TRBD1 or TRBD2 (5 bases each). V lost 3 bases and J lost 4, with 12 bases in between. Germline CDR1 is KGHSH and CDR2 is LQKENI. This CDR3 has 14 amino acids. Here the CDR3 reads CASSPGAQSETQYF. For the CDR3, the DNA is TGTGCCAGCTCACCCGGGGCCCAGTCAGAGACCCAGTACTTC.

This clone came up once. The rearrangement links TRBV5-1 to TRBJ1-6; D is undetermined. The V gene's germline CDR1 is SGHRS and CDR2 YFSETQ. With 4 bases removed from V and 8 bases from J, the gap between germline ends came to 13 bases. The CDR3 length is 14 residues. CDR3: CASSLNDRDSPLHF. The CDR3 nucleotides read TGCGCCAGCAGCCTAAACGATCGGGATTCACCCCTCCACTTT.

In DNA form, the CDR3 reads TGTGCCAGCTCACCGCAGACAGGGGGCCACTATGGCTACACCTTC. Its protein is CASSPQTGGHYGYTF. The rearrangement joins TRBV18 to TRBJ1-2; 10 bases fit TRBD1. CDR3 length: 15 amino acids. The J segment lost 3 bases and the V segment lost 3 bases, leaving 4 bases of the junction unmatched. The germline CDR1 and CDR2 sequences are KGHSH and LQKENI.

This chain uses TRBV4-1 with TRBJ2-2; perhaps TRBD2 as D (5 bases). The CDR3 spans 16 residues. Trimming stripped 6 bases from V and 0 bases from J, with 14 bases between. The germline V gene encodes CDR1 MGHRA and CDR2 YSYEKL. The CDR3: CASRLRGFSNTGELFF. The CDR3 DNA sequence: TGCGCCAGCAGACTACGGGGATTTTCGAACACCGGGGAGCTGTTTTTT.